A single sample gave rise to the 4 T cell receptor beta chains below, sequenced in a study of response to subunit inactivated influenza vaccine. TCRdb redid the calling of the RT-PCR reads with MiXCR, one entry per CDR3 protein. The sample has roughly 570,000 distinct CDR3 sequences; approximately 13% are singletons. The input for sequencing was PBMCs from blood, taken 45 days after vaccination. The receptors shown here come from a man between 50 and 59 years old who received an inactivated influenza vaccine.

This clonotype was recorded many times. CDR3 bases: TGTGCCATCAGTCCCGGGACAGGGTTCGGCGAGCAGTACTTC. This encodes CAISPGTGFGEQYF. This rearrangement joins TRBV10-3 to TRBJ2-7; TRBD1 aligns across 9 bases. Unmatched junction bases numbered 8, after V lost 5 bases and J lost 6 bases. Germline V gene sequence: CDR1 ENHRY, CDR2 SYGVKD. This CDR3 is 14 amino acids long.

In its sample, this clonotype was seen once. The chain carries TRBV7-9 and TRBJ1-5; D is unclear. In germline, CDR1 is SEHNR, CDR2 FQNEAQ (reference sequence). V lost 1 base and J lost 3, with 7 bases in between. The CDR3 spans 14 residues. CDR3 sequence: CASSLGCPNQPQHF. CDR3 DNA: TGTGCCAGCAGCTTAGGGTGTCCCAATCAGCCCCAGCATTTT. Full variable domain (rest looked up from reference TRBV7-9 and TRBJ1-5): DTGVSQNPRHKITKRGQNVTFRCDPISEHNRLYWYRQTLGQGPEFLTYFQNEAQLEKSRLLSDRFSAERPKGSFSTLEIQRTEQGDSAMYLCASSLGCPNQPQHFGDGTRLSIL.

The chain carries TRBV5-1 and TRBJ2-7, with TRBD2 as a possible D gene (6 bases). In germline, CDR1 is SGHRS, CDR2 YFSETQ. CDR3 length equals 13 residues. Trimming left V 4 bases short and J 6 bases short, with 14 bases between. The CDR3 spells CASSRYYGGEQYF. DNA of the CDR3: TGCGCCAGCAGCCGCTACTACGGGGGCGAGCAGTACTTC. Using reference TRBV5-1 and TRBJ2-7 for the parts outside the CDR3, the full variable domain is KAGVTQTPRYLIKTRGQQVTLSCSPISGHRSVSWYQQTPGQGLQFLFEYFSETQRNKGNFPGRFSGRQFSNSRSEMNVSTLELGDSALYLCASSRYYGGEQYFGPGTRLTVT.

The rearrangement links TRBV12-3 or TRBV12-4 to TRBJ2-2, with 9 nucleotides matching TRBD1. V was pared by 4 bases and J by 1 base, with 7 bases of the junction left unmatched. This CDR3 has 17 amino acids. CDR3 protein: CASSWRGTGRNTGELFF. DNA for the CDR3: TGTGCCAGCAGTTGGCGCGGGACAGGGAGGAACACCGGGGAGCTGTTTTTT.